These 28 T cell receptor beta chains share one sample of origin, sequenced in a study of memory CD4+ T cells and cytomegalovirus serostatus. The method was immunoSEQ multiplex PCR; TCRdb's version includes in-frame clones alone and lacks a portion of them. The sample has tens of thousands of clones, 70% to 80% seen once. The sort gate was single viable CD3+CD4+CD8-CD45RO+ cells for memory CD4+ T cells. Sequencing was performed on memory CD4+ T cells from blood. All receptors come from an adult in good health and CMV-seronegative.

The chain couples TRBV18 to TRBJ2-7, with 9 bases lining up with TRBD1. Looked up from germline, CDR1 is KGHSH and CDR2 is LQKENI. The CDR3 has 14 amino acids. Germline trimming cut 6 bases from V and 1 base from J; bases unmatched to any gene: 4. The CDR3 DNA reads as TGTGCCAGCTCGCTCGGGACAGGGTCCTACGAGCAGTACTTC. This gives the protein CASSLGTGSYEQYF.

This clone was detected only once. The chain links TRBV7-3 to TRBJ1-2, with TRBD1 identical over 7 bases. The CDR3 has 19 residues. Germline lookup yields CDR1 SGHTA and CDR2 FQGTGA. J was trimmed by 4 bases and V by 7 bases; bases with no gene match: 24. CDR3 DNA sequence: TGTGCCAGCACCCCAACAACTCAATTAAGGGGGCTATGCAGCTATGGCTACACCTTC. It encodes CASTPTTQLRGLCSYGYTF.

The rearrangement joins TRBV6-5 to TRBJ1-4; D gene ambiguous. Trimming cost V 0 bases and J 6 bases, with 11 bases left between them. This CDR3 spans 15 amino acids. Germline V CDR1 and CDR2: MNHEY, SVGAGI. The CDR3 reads CASSYSGPGDEKLFF. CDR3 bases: TGTGCCAGCAGTTACTCTGGGCCAGGAGATGAAAAACTGTTTTTT.

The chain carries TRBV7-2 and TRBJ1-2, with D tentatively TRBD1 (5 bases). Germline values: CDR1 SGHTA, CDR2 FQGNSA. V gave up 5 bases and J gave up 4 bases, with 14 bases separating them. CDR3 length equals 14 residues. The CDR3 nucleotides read TGTGCCAGCAGCCTTCAGGGTCTGAGCTATGGCTACACCTTC. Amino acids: CASSLQGLSYGYTF.

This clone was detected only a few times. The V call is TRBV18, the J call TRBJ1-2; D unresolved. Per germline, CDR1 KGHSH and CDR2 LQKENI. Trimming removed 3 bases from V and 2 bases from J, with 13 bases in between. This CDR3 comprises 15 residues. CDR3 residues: CASSPTREVNYGYTF. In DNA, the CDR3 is TGTGCCAGCTCACCGACGCGGGAAGTGAACTATGGCTACACCTTC.

CDR3 amino acids: CASILQPDRASGYTF. The CDR3 region has the DNA TGTGCCAGCATTCTTCAACCCGACAGGGCGAGTGGCTACACCTTC. The chain combines TRBV2 with TRBJ1-2; 7 nucleotides match TRBD1. The CDR3 is 15 amino acids. V was pared by 7 bases and J by 7 bases, with 15 bases of the junction left unmatched. Germline values: CDR1 SNHLY, CDR2 FYNNEI.

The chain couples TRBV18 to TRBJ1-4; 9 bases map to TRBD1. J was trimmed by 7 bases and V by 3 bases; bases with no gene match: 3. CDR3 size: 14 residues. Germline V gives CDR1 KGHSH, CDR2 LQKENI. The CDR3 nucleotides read TGTGCCAGCTCACCCAGGACAGGGGTTGAAAAACTGTTTTTT. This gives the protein CASSPRTGVEKLFF.

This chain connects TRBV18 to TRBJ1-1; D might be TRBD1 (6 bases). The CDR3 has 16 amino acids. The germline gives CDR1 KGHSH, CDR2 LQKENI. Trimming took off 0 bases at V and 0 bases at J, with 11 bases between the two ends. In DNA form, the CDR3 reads TGTGCCAGCTCACCACCGTCCGGACAGATGAACACTGAAGCTTTCTTT. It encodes CASSPPSGQMNTEAFF.

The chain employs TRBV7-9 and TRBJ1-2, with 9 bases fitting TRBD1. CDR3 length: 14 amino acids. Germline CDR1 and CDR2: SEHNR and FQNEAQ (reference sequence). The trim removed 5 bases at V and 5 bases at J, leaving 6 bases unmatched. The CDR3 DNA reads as TGTGCCAGCAGCGCCCTGACAGGGGGATATGGCTACACCTTC. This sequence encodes CASSALTGGYGYTF.

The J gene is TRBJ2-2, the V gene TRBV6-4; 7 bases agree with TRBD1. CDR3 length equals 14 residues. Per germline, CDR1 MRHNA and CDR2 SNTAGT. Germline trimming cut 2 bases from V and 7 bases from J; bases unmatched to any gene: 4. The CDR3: CASSDRGHRGELFF. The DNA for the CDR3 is TGTGCCAGCAGTGACAGGGGGCATCGCGGGGAGCTGTTTTTT.

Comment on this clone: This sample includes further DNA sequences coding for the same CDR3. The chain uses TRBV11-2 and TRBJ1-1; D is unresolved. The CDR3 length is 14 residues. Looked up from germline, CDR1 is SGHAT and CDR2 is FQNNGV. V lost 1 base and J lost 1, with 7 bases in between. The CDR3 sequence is CASSLVGGNTEAFF. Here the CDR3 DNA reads TGTGCCAGCAGCTTAGTTGGAGGGAACACTGAAGCTTTCTTT.

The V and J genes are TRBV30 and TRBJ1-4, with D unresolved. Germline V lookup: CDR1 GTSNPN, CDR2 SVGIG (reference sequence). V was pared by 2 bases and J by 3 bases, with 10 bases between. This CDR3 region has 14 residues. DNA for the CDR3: TGTGCCTGGAGTCGGCATCCCTCTAATGAAAAACTGTTTTTT. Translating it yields CAWSRHPSNEKLFF.

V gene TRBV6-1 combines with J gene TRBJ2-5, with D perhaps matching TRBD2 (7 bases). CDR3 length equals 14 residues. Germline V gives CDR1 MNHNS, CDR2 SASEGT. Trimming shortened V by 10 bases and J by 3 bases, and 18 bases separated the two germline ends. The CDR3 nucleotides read TGTGCCACCACCCTGGGGGGGGCGAAAGAGACCCAGTACTTC. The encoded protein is CATTLGGAKETQYF.

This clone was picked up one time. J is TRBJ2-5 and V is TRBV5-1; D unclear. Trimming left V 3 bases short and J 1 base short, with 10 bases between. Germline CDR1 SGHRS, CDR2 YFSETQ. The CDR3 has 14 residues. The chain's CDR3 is CASSSTVLQETQYF. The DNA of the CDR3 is TGCGCCAGCAGCTCCACAGTGCTCCAAGAGACCCAGTACTTC.

CDR3 amino acids: CAIRREDTGELFF. The CDR3, as DNA: TGTGCCATCAGAAGGGAAGACACCGGGGAGCTGTTTTTT. The chain uses TRBV10-3 and TRBJ2-2; no reliable D call. The length of the CDR3 is 13 residues. V lost 6 bases and J lost 3, with 8 bases in between. Germline CDR1 ENHRY, CDR2 SYGVKD.

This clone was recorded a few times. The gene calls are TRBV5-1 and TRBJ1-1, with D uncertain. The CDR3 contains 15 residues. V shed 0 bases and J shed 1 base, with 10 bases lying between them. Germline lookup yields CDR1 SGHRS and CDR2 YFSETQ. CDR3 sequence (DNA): TGCGCCAGCAGCTTGGCCCTTCTGCAGAACACTGAAGCTTTCTTT. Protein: CASSLALLQNTEAFF.

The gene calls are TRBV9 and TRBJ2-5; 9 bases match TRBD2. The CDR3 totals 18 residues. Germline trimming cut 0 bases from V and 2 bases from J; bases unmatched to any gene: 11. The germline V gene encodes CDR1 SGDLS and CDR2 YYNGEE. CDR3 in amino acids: CASSVGGVVAGDQETQYF. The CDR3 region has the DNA TGTGCCAGCAGCGTAGGGGGTGTGGTAGCGGGGGATCAAGAGACCCAGTACTTC.

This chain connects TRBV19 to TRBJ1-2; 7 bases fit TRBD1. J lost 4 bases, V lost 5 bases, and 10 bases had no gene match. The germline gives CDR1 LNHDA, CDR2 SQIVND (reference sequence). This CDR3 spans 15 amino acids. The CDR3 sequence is CASSSGQRTVYGYTF. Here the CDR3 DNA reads TGTGCCAGTAGTTCGGGACAGAGAACTGTCTATGGCTACACCTTC. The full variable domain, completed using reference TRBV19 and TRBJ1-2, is DGGITQSPKYLFRKEGQNVTLSCEQNLNHDAMYWYRQDPGQGLRLIYYSQIVNDFQKGDIAEGYSVSREKKESFPLTVTSAQKNPTAFYLCASSSGQRTVYGYTFGSGTRLTVV.

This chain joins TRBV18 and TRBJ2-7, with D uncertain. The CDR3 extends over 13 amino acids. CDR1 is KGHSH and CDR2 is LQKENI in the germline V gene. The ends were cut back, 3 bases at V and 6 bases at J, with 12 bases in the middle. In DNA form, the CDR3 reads TGTGCCAGCTCACCTCCTTTATGGTCCGAGCAGTACTTC. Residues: CASSPPLWSEQYF.

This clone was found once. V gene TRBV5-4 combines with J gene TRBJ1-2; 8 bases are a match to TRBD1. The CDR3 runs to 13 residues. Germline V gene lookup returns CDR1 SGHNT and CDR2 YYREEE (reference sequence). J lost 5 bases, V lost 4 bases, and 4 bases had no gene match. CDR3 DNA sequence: TGTGCCAGCAGCCCGGACAGGGAATATGGCTACACCTTC. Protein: CASSPDREYGYTF.

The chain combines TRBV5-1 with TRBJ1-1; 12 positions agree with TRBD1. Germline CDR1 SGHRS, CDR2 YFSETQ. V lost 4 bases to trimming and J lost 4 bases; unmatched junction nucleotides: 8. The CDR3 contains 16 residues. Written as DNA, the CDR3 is TGCGCCAGCAGCCCTGGAGGGACAGGGGGCGGCACTGAAGCTTTCTTT. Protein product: CASSPGGTGGGTEAFF.

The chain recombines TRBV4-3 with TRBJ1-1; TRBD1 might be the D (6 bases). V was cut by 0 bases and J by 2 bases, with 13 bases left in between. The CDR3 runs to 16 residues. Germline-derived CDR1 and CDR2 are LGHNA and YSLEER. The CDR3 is CASSQDAGGFNTEAFF. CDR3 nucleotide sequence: TGCGCCAGCAGCCAAGATGCGGGGGGCTTTAACACTGAAGCTTTCTTT.

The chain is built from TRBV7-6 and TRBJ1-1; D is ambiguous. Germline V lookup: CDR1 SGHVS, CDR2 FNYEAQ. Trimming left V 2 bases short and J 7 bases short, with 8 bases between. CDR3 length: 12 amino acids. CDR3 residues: CASSLLLGEAFF. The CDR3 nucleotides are TGTGCCAGCAGCTTATTGTTGGGTGAAGCTTTCTTT. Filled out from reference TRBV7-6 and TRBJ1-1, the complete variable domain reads GAGVSQSPRYKVTKRGQDVALRCDPISGHVSLYWYRQALGQGPEFLTYFNYEAQQDKSGLPNDRFSAERPEGSISTLTIQRTEQRDSAMYRCASSLLLGEAFFGQGTRLTVV.

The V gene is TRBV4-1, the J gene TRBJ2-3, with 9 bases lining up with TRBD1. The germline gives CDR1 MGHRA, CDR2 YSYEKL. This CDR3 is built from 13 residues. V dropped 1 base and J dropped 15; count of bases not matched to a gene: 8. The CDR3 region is CASSQAGTGPLYF. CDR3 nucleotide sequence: TGCGCCAGCAGCCAAGCCGGGACAGGGCCCTTATATTTT.

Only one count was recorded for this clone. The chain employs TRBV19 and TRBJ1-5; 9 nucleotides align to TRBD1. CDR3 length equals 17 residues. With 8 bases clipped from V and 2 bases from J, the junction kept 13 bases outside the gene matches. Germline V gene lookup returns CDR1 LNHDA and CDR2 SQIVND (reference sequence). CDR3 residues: CASGSGTGFLGNQPQHF. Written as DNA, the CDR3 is TGTGCCAGTGGCTCCGGGACAGGGTTCCTTGGCAATCAGCCCCAGCATTTT.

The CDR3 sequence is CASSVQSGRAVNEQFF. In DNA form, the CDR3 reads TGTGCCAGCAGCGTCCAGAGCGGGAGGGCCGTGAATGAGCAGTTCTTC. The chain couples TRBV9 to TRBJ2-1; 10 bases agree with TRBD2. CDR3 length: 16 residues. The ends lost 2 bases at V and 7 bases at J; junction bases unmatched: 9. From germline, CDR1 is SGDLS and CDR2 YYNGEE.

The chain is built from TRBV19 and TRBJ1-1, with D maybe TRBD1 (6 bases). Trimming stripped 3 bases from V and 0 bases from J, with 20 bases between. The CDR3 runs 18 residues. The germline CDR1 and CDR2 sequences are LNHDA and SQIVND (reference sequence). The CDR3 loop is CASSMGAGDWGMNTEAFF. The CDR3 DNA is TGTGCCAGTAGTATGGGTGCAGGGGACTGGGGAATGAACACTGAAGCTTTCTTT.

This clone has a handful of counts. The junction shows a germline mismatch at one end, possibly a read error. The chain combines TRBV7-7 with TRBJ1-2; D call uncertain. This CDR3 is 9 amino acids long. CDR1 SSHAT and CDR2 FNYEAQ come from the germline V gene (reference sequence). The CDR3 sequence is CASSHPCTF. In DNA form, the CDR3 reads TGTGCTAGCAGCCACCCTTGCACCTTC.